These 10 T cell receptor beta chains were sequenced from one sample in a study of early T cells in non-severe SARS-CoV-2 infection (dated by TCRdb to the early 2020s). Libraries were prepared through 5' RACE. The sequencing machine was a NextSeq 500. Starting from the raw public reads, TCRdb applied fastp trimming at Q25, assembled clones with MiXCR and retained in-frame beta chains. Rows with a matching CDR3 protein are joined into one entry that keeps the most common DNA and genes. In this sample the table shows about 110,000 distinct CDR3 sequences, roughly an eighth of which occur a single time. Approximately 3.1% of the sample is in the top ten clones. Sequenced input: whole blood. These receptors originate from an adult who was a healthcare worker with PCR-confirmed SARS-CoV-2 infection or an uninfected control (not recorded which).

This clonotype was found many times. V gene TRBV28 combines with J gene TRBJ2-1; 11 bases agree with TRBD1. CDR1 and CDR2 from the germline V gene are MDHEN and SYDVKM. V shed 6 bases and J 8 bases; nucleotides not matched to a gene: 6. The CDR3 runs 14 residues. The CDR3 sequence is CASSGQGALHEQFF. CDR3 sequence (DNA): TGTGCCAGCAGCGGACAGGGGGCTTTGCATGAGCAGTTCTTC.

This clonotype was picked up many times. V is TRBV12-3 or TRBV12-4 and J is TRBJ2-2; the match to TRBD2 covers 13 bases. Trimming removed 5 bases from V and 7 bases from J; junction bases left unmatched: 4. The length of the CDR3 is 15 residues. CDR3 loop: CASSGTSGVLGELFF. CDR3 coding DNA: TGTGCCAGCAGTGGGACTAGCGGGGTTCTCGGGGAGCTGTTTTTT.

The chain couples TRBV3-1 to TRBJ2-3; 11 bases are shared with TRBD1. CDR1 and CDR2 from the germline V gene are LGHDT and YNNKEL (reference sequence). V gave up 4 bases and J gave up 7 bases; unmatched junction bases: 10. The CDR3 totals 16 residues. CDR3 amino acids: CASSRAGQGVWNTQYF. In DNA form, the CDR3 reads TGTGCCAGCAGCCGCGCGGGACAGGGGGTTTGGAATACGCAGTATTTT.

A few counts support this clonotype. V gene TRBV11-3 combines with J gene TRBJ2-5; D could derive from TRBD1 or TRBD2 (5 bases each). The CDR3 runs to 13 residues. V gave up 5 bases and J gave up 4 bases, with 11 bases separating them. Germline CDR1 and CDR2: SGHNT and YENEEA. The CDR3 sequence: CASSPRGAETQYF. The CDR3 DNA sequence: TGTGCCAGCAGCCCCCGAGGGGCAGAGACCCAGTACTTC.

This chain links TRBV5-4 with TRBJ2-1; 9 bases agree with TRBD1. Germline V gives CDR1 SGHNT, CDR2 YYREEE (reference sequence). The CDR3 extends over 14 amino acids. J was trimmed by 9 bases and V by 3 bases; bases with no gene match: 7. This CDR3 is CASSSGQGRFEQFF. The CDR3 bases are TGTGCCAGCAGCTCGGGACAGGGAAGGTTTGAGCAGTTCTTC.

This clonotype has a handful of counts. CDR3 in amino acids: CASSPELSLGLSYEQYF. CDR3 sequence (DNA): TGTGCCAGCAGCCCGGAACTAAGTCTGGGTTTGTCCTACGAGCAGTACTTC. The V call is TRBV7-9, the J call TRBJ2-7, with no clear D. Germline-derived CDR1 and CDR2 are SEHNR and FQNEAQ (reference sequence). V was pared by 5 bases and J by 1 base, with 21 bases between. CDR3 length: 17 residues.

This clonotype occurred many times. This chain joins TRBV6-1 and TRBJ2-1; 8 bases line up with TRBD2. The germline gives CDR1 MNHNS, CDR2 SASEGT. Trimming at V came to 5 bases and at J to 4 bases, leaving 7 bases not matched to a gene. The length of the CDR3 is 15 residues. The CDR3 sequence: CASSTTGGEYNEQFF. Here the CDR3 DNA reads TGTGCCAGCAGTACAACGGGGGGGGAGTACAATGAGCAGTTCTTC.

In its sample, this clonotype was seen many times. The CDR3 reads CASSLSTWTEQFF. The CDR3 DNA sequence: TGTGCCAGCAGTTTATCAACGTGGACGGAGCAGTTCTTC. This chain joins TRBV12-3 or TRBV12-4 and TRBJ2-1; no reliable D call. Trimming pared 2 bases from V and 10 bases from J, leaving 12 bases between. This CDR3 spans 13 amino acids.

V usage is TRBV19 and J usage is TRBJ2-5; the D gene is possibly TRBD2 (5 bases). Germline loops: CDR1 LNHDA, CDR2 SQIVND (reference sequence). Trimming removed 5 bases from V and 1 base from J, with 14 bases in between. The CDR3 contains 15 residues. The CDR3 sequence is CASSDFAGGQETQYF. In DNA, the CDR3 is TGTGCCAGTAGTGATTTCGCGGGCGGCCAAGAGACCCAGTACTTC.

This clonotype was seen at least ten times. The chain has TRBV20-1 and TRBJ2-7, with 12 bases identical to TRBD2. The CDR3 contains 13 residues. CDR1 is DFQATT, CDR2 SNEGSKA, per germline (reference sequence). Unmatched junction bases numbered 7, after V lost 6 bases and J lost 7 bases. CDR3 loop: CSAQLAGGREQYF. The DNA for the CDR3 is TGCAGTGCGCAACTAGCGGGGGGTCGAGAGCAGTACTTC.